Following are 3 T cell receptor beta chains from one sample sequenced in a study of CD8 T cells in ankylosing spondylitis (dated 2017 in TCRdb). The receptor library was made with 5' RACE. This sample was sequenced with an Illumina HiSeq 2500. TCRdb reworked the public reads: Q25 trimming with fastp, MiXCR clone assembly, productive beta chains retained. All rows with the same CDR3 protein become a single entry with the most common DNA and genes. For this sample the table gives just over 350,000 distinct CDR3 sequences, of which approximately 22% were detected only once. The ten largest clones add up to over 10% of the sample. The specimen was blood, either unsorted or a sorted T cell fraction (not recorded which). Receptors were obtained from a male donor with ankylosing spondylitis or in good health (not recorded which).

The chain employs TRBV20-1 and TRBJ2-5; 8 bases match TRBD2. The CDR3 sequence is 15 residues long. V shed 5 bases and J 4 bases; nucleotides not matched to a gene: 12. Germline CDR1 and CDR2: DFQATT and SNEGSKA (reference sequence). This CDR3 is CSAPGEGLVGETQYF. In DNA form, the CDR3 reads TGCAGTGCTCCTGGGGAGGGACTAGTTGGAGAGACCCAGTACTTC.

This chain uses TRBV6-4 with TRBJ2-1, with D maybe TRBD2 (6 bases). The germline V gene encodes CDR1 MRHNA and CDR2 SNTAGT. The V gene lost 3 bases and the J gene lost 6 bases, with 15 bases spanning the gap. There are 15 residues in the CDR3. Here the CDR3 reads CASSEFPEGSNEQFF. The DNA of the CDR3 is TGTGCCAGCAGTGAGTTCCCGGAGGGCTCCAATGAGCAGTTCTTC.

This chain joins TRBV1 and TRBJ2-7; TRBD1, as called in the table, went unchecked against the DNA. TRBV1 is a pseudogene. This CDR3 spans 13 amino acids. CDR3 DNA sequence: TGCACCCGTGATATACAGGGTCCCCACGAGCAGTACTTC. Its protein product is CTRDIQGPHEQYF.